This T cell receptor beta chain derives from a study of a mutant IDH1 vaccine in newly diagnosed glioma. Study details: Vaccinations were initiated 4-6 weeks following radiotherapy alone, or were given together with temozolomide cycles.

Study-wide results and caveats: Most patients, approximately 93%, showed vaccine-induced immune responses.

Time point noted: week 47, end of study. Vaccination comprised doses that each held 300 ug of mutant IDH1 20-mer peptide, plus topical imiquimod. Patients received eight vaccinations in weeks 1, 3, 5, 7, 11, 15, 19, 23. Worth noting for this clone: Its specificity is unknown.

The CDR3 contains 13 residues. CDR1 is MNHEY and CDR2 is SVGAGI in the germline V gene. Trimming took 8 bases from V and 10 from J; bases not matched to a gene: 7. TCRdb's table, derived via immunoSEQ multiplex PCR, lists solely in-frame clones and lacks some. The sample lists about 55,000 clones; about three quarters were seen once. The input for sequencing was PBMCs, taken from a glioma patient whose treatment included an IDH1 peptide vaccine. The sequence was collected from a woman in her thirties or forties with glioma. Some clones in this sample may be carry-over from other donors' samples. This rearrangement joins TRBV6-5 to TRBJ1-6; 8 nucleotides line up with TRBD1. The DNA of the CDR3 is TGTGCCAGCCGGTTCGCAGGGGGCTCACCCCTCCACTTT. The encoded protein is CASRFAGGSPLHF.